This passage covers 14 T cell receptor beta chains from one sample sequenced in a study of blood T cell repertoires in COVID-19. Some clones are missing from TCRdb's copy, which holds only in-frame ones; the method was immunoSEQ multiplex PCR. The table records around 140,000 clones, 80% to 90% of them present only once. Specimen: peripheral blood. Receptors originate from a woman aged 55-70 years with acute or convalescent COVID-19.

The chain uses TRBV28 and TRBJ1-5; D might be TRBD1 (6 bases). Trimming shortened V by 3 bases and J by 5 bases, and 11 bases separated the two germline ends. CDR1 and CDR2 from the germline V gene are MDHEN and SYDVKM. The CDR3 contains 14 residues. In DNA form, the CDR3 reads TGTGCCAGCAGTTTTGGGGACATCCATCAGCCCCAGCATTTT. Protein: CASSFGDIHQPQHF. Drawing the rest from reference TRBV28 and TRBJ1-5, the complete variable domain is DVKVTQSSRYLVKRTGEKVFLECVQDMDHENMFWYRQDPGLGLRLIYFSYDVKMKEKGDIPEGYSVSREKKERFSLILESASTNQTSMYLCASSFGDIHQPQHFGDGTRLSIL.

The chain employs TRBV4-3 and TRBJ2-1; 9 nucleotides align to TRBD2. After removal of 1 base from V and 2 bases from J, the junction contained 3 bases not matched to a gene. CDR3 size: 16 residues. Per the germline V gene, CDR1 is LGHNA and CDR2 is YSLEER. The CDR3 loop is CASSQGASGAYNEQFF. CDR3 nucleotide sequence: TGCGCCAGCAGCCAAGGGGCTAGCGGGGCCTACAATGAGCAGTTCTTC.

The chain couples TRBV7-3 to TRBJ2-2; D perhaps matches TRBD2 (5 bases). Trimming took off 5 bases at V and 1 base at J, with 8 bases between the two ends. The germline V gene has CDR1 SGHTA and CDR2 FQGTGA. The CDR3 has 14 residues. Here the CDR3 reads CASSQRQNTGELFF. CDR3 in DNA: TGTGCCAGCAGCCAGCGGCAGAACACCGGGGAGCTGTTTTTT.

This chain joins TRBV27 and TRBJ2-2; D is perhaps TRBD1 (5 bases). Per germline, CDR1 MNHEY and CDR2 SMNVEV (reference sequence). V was pared by 3 bases and J by 3 bases, with 11 bases between. This CDR3 comprises 15 residues. The CDR3 coding sequence is TGTGCCAGCAGTTTTGATGACAGTTACACCGGGGAGCTGTTTTTT. It encodes CASSFDDSYTGELFF.

The table lists this clone with a count of one. This chain links TRBV19 with TRBJ2-1; unclear D gene. CDR3 size: 15 residues. CDR1 is LNHDA and CDR2 is SQIVND in the germline V gene (reference sequence). With 4 bases removed from V and 0 bases from J, the gap between germline ends came to 10 bases. CDR3 sequence (DNA): TGTGCCAGTAGTACGGTGTCGAGCTCCTACAATGAGCAGTTCTTC. Amino acid sequence: CASSTVSSSYNEQFF.

The rearrangement uses TRBV30 and TRBJ2-1, with TRBD1 as a possible D gene (6 bases). V gave up 1 base and J gave up 0 bases, with 10 bases separating them. There are 15 residues in the CDR3. Germline CDR1 is GTSNPN and CDR2 is SVGIG (reference sequence). CDR3 in DNA: TGTGCCTGGAGTGCGAGGGGGAGCTCCTACAATGAGCAGTTCTTC. Translating gives CAWSARGSSYNEQFF.

The J gene is TRBJ2-5, the V gene TRBV6-2 or TRBV6-3; 10 bases are shared with TRBD2. The CDR3 extends over 16 amino acids. Germline-derived CDR1 and CDR2 are MNHEY and SVGEGT. J was trimmed by 7 bases and V by 4 bases; bases with no gene match: 12. The CDR3 DNA is TGTGCCAGCAGTTCCATGAGGACTAGCGGCTTTGGGACCCAGTACTTC. It is translated as CASSSMRTSGFGTQYF.

The chain couples TRBV6-2 or TRBV6-3 to TRBJ2-7, with TRBD2 matching over 8 bases. The germline CDR1 and CDR2 sequences are MNHEY and SVGEGT. The CDR3 has 17 residues. The V gene end was trimmed by 0 bases and the J gene end by 0 bases; junction bases not matched to a gene: 7. CDR3 sequence (DNA): TGTGCCAGCAGTTACTCTACGCGGGGGGCTCCCTCCTACGAGCAGTACTTC. The encoded protein is CASSYSTRGAPSYEQYF.

V usage is TRBV9 and J usage is TRBJ1-5, with D possibly matching TRBD1 (5 bases). The CDR3 covers 17 residues. Trimming left V 4 bases short and J 0 bases short, with 17 bases between. CDR1 and CDR2 (germline): SGDLS, YYNGEE. CDR3 sequence: CASSSPWGQGSNQPQHF. The CDR3 nucleotides are TGTGCCAGCAGCTCTCCGTGGGGCCAGGGTAGCAATCAGCCCCAGCATTTT.

The V gene is TRBV6-6, the J gene TRBJ2-1; TRBD2 might be the D (7 bases). Trimming pared 7 bases from V and 0 bases from J, leaving 16 bases between. Germline lookup yields CDR1 MNHNY and CDR2 SVGAGI (reference sequence). The CDR3 has 16 amino acids. The DNA of the CDR3 is TGTGCCAGCACCATAGGGGGGGTTCGCTCCTACAATGAGCAGTTCTTC. It encodes CASTIGGVRSYNEQFF.

The chain is built from TRBV5-1 and TRBJ1-1, with unresolved D. The CDR3 loop spans 13 amino acids. CDR1 is SGHRS, CDR2 YFSETQ, per germline. Trimming took off 4 bases at V and 5 bases at J, with 12 bases between the two ends. The CDR3 region has the DNA TGCGCCAGCAGCGCCGGGTGGAAAACTGAAGCTTTCTTT. Translation gives CASSAGWKTEAFF.

This clone came up a few times. The V and J genes are TRBV2 and TRBJ2-3, with 7 bases matching TRBD2. The V gene end was trimmed by 6 bases and the J gene end by 4 bases; junction bases not matched to a gene: 7. The CDR3 is 14 residues long. Germline CDR1 reads SNHLY; CDR2 reads FYNNEI. The CDR3 sequence: CASRGRGFSDTQYF. DNA for the CDR3: TGTGCCAGCAGAGGGCGGGGGTTCTCAGATACGCAGTATTTT. Supplemented by reference TRBV2 and TRBJ2-3, the full variable domain reads EPEVTQTPSHQVTQMGQEVILRCVPISNHLYFYWYRQILGQKVEFLVSFYNNEISEKSEIFDDQFSVERPDGSNFTLKIRSTKLEDSAMYFCASRGRGFSDTQYFGPGTRLTVL.

This chain links TRBV7-2 with TRBJ1-5; D is undetermined. CDR3 length: 15 amino acids. Germline V gene sequence: CDR1 SGHTA, CDR2 FQGNSA. The ends were cut back, 0 bases at V and 9 bases at J, with 15 bases in the middle. The CDR3 region has the DNA TGTGCCAGCAGCTTAGCGAGAGTGCTTCGGTCGCCCCAGCATTTT. Residues: CASSLARVLRSPQHF.

The genes are TRBV13 and TRBJ1-6; a weak D match, TRBD1 (5 bases). This CDR3 region has 15 residues. Germline CDR1 is PRHDT and CDR2 is FYEKMQ (reference sequence). The V gene lost 2 bases and the J gene lost 3 bases, with 8 bases spanning the gap. The DNA for the CDR3 is TGTGCCAGCAGCTTAAGCGGGGGCTATAATTCACCCCTCCACTTT. It is translated as CASSLSGGYNSPLHF.